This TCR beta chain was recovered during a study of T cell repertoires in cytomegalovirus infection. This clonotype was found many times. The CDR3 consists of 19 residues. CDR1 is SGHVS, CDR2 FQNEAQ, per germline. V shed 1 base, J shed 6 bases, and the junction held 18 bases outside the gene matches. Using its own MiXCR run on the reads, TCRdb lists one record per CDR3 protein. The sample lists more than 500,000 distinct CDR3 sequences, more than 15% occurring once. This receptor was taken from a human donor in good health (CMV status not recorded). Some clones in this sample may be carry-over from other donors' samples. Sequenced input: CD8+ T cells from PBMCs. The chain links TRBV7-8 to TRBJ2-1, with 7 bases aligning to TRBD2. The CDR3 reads CASSLDRLAVRSASNEQFF. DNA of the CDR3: TGTGCCAGCAGCTTAGATCGGCTAGCGGTCCGTTCGGCTTCCAATGAGCAGTTCTTC.